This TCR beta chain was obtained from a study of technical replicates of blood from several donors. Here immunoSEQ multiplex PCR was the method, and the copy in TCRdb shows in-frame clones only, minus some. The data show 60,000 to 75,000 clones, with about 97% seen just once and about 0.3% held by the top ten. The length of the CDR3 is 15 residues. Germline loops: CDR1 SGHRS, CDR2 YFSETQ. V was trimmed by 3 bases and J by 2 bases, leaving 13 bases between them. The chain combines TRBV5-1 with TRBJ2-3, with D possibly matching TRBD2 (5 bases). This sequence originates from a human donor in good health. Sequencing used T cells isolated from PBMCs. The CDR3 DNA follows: TGCGCCAGCAGCTCAGGCGGGCGCCTCACAGATACGCAGTATTTT. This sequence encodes CASSSGGRLTDTQYF.